These 18 T cell receptor beta chains were sequenced from one sample in a study of PD-L1 blockade in urothelial cancer. The time point here: peripheral blood 6 weeks after treatment start. The table came from immunoSEQ multiplex PCR; TCRdb's copy has only in-frame clones and leaves some out. The profile shows roughly 120,000 clones, 85% to 95% of them singletons. This specimen consisted of PBMCs, obtained around atezolizumab (anti-PD-L1) treatment. All receptors come from a man between 60 and 70 years old with urothelial cancer.

This chain connects TRBV28 to TRBJ1-2; 7 bases are a match to TRBD1. Germline V lookup: CDR1 MDHEN, CDR2 SYDVKM. The CDR3 runs to 14 residues. V gave up 5 bases and J gave up 8 bases; unmatched junction bases: 11. The CDR3: CASSGVGRGLGYTF. DNA of the CDR3: TGTGCCAGCAGTGGGGTTGGCAGGGGGTTAGGCTACACCTTC.

The chain joins TRBV11-2 to TRBJ2-1; D possibly corresponds to TRBD2 (5 bases). The V gene's germline CDR1 is SGHAT and CDR2 FQNNGV. The CDR3 sequence is 16 residues long. The germline V and J ends were trimmed by 0 bases and 6 bases, with 15 bases remaining between them. Here the CDR3 DNA reads TGTGCCAGCAGCTTAGATGGTGGGAGAGGATTCAATGAGCAGTTCTTC. This codes for CASSLDGGRGFNEQFF.

The chain uses TRBV19 and TRBJ2-2, with 13 positions matching TRBD2. The CDR3 covers 16 residues. Germline-derived CDR1 and CDR2 are LNHDA and SQIVND (reference sequence). The junction had 8 bases not matched to a gene; V was cut back by 6 bases and J by 7 bases. DNA for the CDR3: TGTGCCAGTAGGGAACTAGCGGGGGGGCCTCTCGGGGAGCTGTTTTTT. The encoded protein is CASRELAGGPLGELFF.

The sample holds one count of this clone. V gene TRBV2 combines with J gene TRBJ2-7; the D gene is possibly TRBD1 (6 bases). The germline CDR1 and CDR2 sequences are SNHLY and FYNNEI. There are 14 residues in the CDR3. V was trimmed by 6 bases and J by 3 bases, leaving 15 bases between them. In DNA form, the CDR3 reads TGTGCCAGCAGCCCAGGGGCCCCCGGCTACGAGCAGTACTTC. Its protein is CASSPGAPGYEQYF.

This rearrangement joins TRBV16 to TRBJ2-4; 9 bases align to TRBD2. J gave up 6 bases and V 0 bases, and 0 bases lay outside the gene matches. CDR3 length equals 14 residues. The germline gives CDR1 KGHSY, CDR2 FQNENV. Here the CDR3 reads CASSQSSGGNIQYF. DNA for the CDR3: TGTGCCAGCAGCCAATCTAGCGGGGGAAACATTCAGTACTTC.

The rearrangement uses TRBV5-4 and TRBJ2-5, with 12 bases that match TRBD2. The CDR3 is 17 amino acids. Germline V gene data show CDR1 as SGHNT and CDR2 as YYREEE (reference sequence). V lost 0 bases to trimming and J lost 2 bases; unmatched junction nucleotides: 5. The CDR3 loop is CASSLGASGGVQETQYF. CDR3 in DNA: TGTGCCAGCAGCTTGGGCGCTAGCGGGGGGGTACAAGAGACCCAGTACTTC. Variable domain in full (rest from reference TRBV5-4 and TRBJ2-5): ETGVTQSPTHLIKTRGQQVTLRCSSQSGHNTVSWYQQALGQGPQFIFQYYREEENGRGNFPPRFSGLQFPNYSSELNVNALELDDSALYLCASSLGASGGVQETQYFGPGTRLLVL.

The CDR3 here is CASSLGGQREAFF. The DNA of the CDR3 is TGTGCCAGCAGCTTAGGGGGACAGCGAGAGGCTTTCTTT. The chain recombines TRBV11-3 with TRBJ1-1; 7 bases are a match to TRBD1. V was clipped by 1 base and J by 11 bases; unmatched bases: 7. Germline-derived CDR1 and CDR2 are SGHNT and YENEEA. This CDR3 region has 13 residues.

As DNA, the CDR3 is TGTGCCAGCAGCCTCGGGAGGGTTGAAAAGGAAACCCAGTACTTC. This encodes CASSLGRVEKETQYF. The V gene is TRBV11-2, the J gene TRBJ2-5; 8 positions agree with TRBD2. The length of the CDR3 is 15 residues. Germline trimming cut 5 bases from V and 8 bases from J; bases unmatched to any gene: 13. The germline CDR1 and CDR2 sequences are SGHAT and FQNNGV. Drawing the rest from reference TRBV11-2 and TRBJ2-5, the complete variable domain is EAGVAQSPRYKIIEKRQSVAFWCNPISGHATLYWYQQILGQGPKLLIQFQNNGVVDDSQLPKDRFSAERLKGVDSTLKIQPAKLEDSAVYLCASSLGRVEKETQYFGPGTRLLVL.

This chain links TRBV7-2 with TRBJ2-7, with a possible D match to TRBD1 (6 bases). This CDR3 contains 13 residues. The V and J ends lost 6 bases and 4 bases respectively, with 13 bases between them. Germline V CDR1 and CDR2: SGHTA, FQGNSA. The CDR3 region is CASRQGVSYEQYF. CDR3 nucleotide sequence: TGTGCCAGCAGACAGGGAGTATCATACGAGCAGTACTTC. Drawing the rest from reference TRBV7-2 and TRBJ2-7, the complete variable domain is GAGVSQSPSNKVTEKGKDVELRCDPISGHTALYWYRQSLGQGLEFLIYFQGNSAPDKSGLPSDRFSAERTGGSVSTLTIQRTQQEDSAVYLCASRQGVSYEQYFGPGTRLTVT.

V gene TRBV7-9 combines with J gene TRBJ1-1, with 9 positions matching TRBD1. There are 14 residues in the CDR3. V gave up 3 bases and J gave up 6 bases; unmatched junction bases: 5. Germline CDR1 and CDR2: SEHNR and FQNEAQ (reference sequence). The CDR3 DNA reads TGTGCCAGCAGCTTGGGGCGGACAGGGGCTGAAGCTTTCTTT. Amino acids: CASSLGRTGAEAFF.

The rearrangement uses TRBV6-4 and TRBJ1-2, with no clear D. CDR1 MRHNA and CDR2 SNTAGT come from the germline V gene. Trimming cost V 9 bases and J 3 bases, with 14 bases left between them. The CDR3 loop spans 13 amino acids. The CDR3 region has the DNA TGTGCCAGAGCCCCCGGGTCCCACTATGGCTACACCTTC. This codes for CARAPGSHYGYTF.

This clone has just one count. The V and J genes are TRBV6-5 and TRBJ1-1, with 9 bases lining up with TRBD1. The length of the CDR3 is 14 residues. The germline V gene encodes CDR1 MNHEY and CDR2 SVGAGI. The V and J ends lost 6 bases and 5 bases, in that order; junction bases with no gene match: 7. CDR3 residues: CASRHGTGQTEAFF. In DNA, the CDR3 is TGTGCCAGCAGACACGGGACAGGGCAAACTGAAGCTTTCTTT.

The V gene is TRBV9, the J gene TRBJ2-4; D gene ambiguous. The CDR3 extends over 18 amino acids. Per the germline V gene, CDR1 is SGDLS and CDR2 is YYNGEE. Trimming pared 4 bases from V and 0 bases from J, leaving 20 bases between. The CDR3 reads CASSPGHKVTLAKNIQYF. The CDR3 nucleotides are TGTGCCAGCAGCCCTGGGCACAAGGTGACATTAGCCAAAAACATTCAGTACTTC.

CDR3 loop: CASSESGHPENEQFF. CDR3 nucleotide sequence: TGTGCCAGCAGCGAAAGCGGCCACCCTGAGAATGAGCAGTTCTTC. This sequence joins TRBV9 and TRBJ2-1; D may be TRBD2 (5 bases). The CDR3 has 15 amino acids. The germline gives CDR1 SGDLS, CDR2 YYNGEE. Trimming removed 3 bases from V and 7 bases from J, with 17 bases in between.

V gene TRBV7-7 combines with J gene TRBJ2-2, with TRBD2 identical over 12 bases. Germline CDR1 and CDR2: SSHAT and FNYEAQ (reference sequence). The CDR3 has 18 amino acids. After removal of 6 bases from V and 6 bases from J, the junction contained 14 bases not matched to a gene. As DNA, the CDR3 is TGTGCCAGCAGGCGGACAGTGCCCGGGACTAGCGGGTCCGGGGAGCTGTTTTTT. It is translated as CASRRTVPGTSGSGELFF.

The chain joins TRBV9 to TRBJ2-5, with 8 bases identical to TRBD2. Germline V CDR1 and CDR2: SGDLS, YYNGEE. The ends lost 1 base at V and 5 bases at J; junction bases unmatched: 7. The CDR3 extends over 15 amino acids. This CDR3 reads CASSVTSGGRETQYF. The CDR3 DNA reads TGTGCCAGCAGCGTAACCAGCGGGGGACGGGAGACCCAGTACTTC.

This clone was seen only once. This chain joins TRBV6-5 and TRBJ2-1; maybe TRBD1 (6 bases). CDR1 and CDR2 from the germline V gene are MNHEY and SVGAGI. The CDR3 extends over 11 amino acids. DNA of the CDR3: TGTGCGGCCCAGGGGCAGAATGAGCAGTTCTTC. Translation gives CAAQGQNEQFF.

This rearrangement joins TRBV5-1 to TRBJ1-1; D remains unclear. CDR3 length: 14 amino acids. Germline CDR1 and CDR2: SGHRS and YFSETQ. V gave up 2 bases and J gave up 1 base, with 9 bases separating them. The CDR3 DNA reads TGCGCCAGCAGCTTAGACACAGAGAACACTGAAGCTTTCTTT. It is translated as CASSLDTENTEAFF.